Detailed here is one T cell receptor beta chain. Its cognate antigen is unknown. Treatment of the sample: oral pan-JAK inhibitor, 5-10 mg twice daily. Sampling of alopecia areata patients yielded lesional scalp punch biopsies as well as peripheral blood. Trimming removed 5 bases from V and 7 bases from J, with 17 bases in between. The CDR3 has 14 residues. Germline CDR1 SGHTA, CDR2 FQGNSA. TCR sequencing used cDNA made by reverse transcription of extracted RNA. Here immunoSEQ multiplex PCR was the method, and the copy in TCRdb shows in-frame clones only, minus some. The sample includes some 200,000 clones, 58% seen only once; the top ten take 5.5% to 6%. This entry is derived from a study of CD8+ T cells in alopecia areata. Overall study findings and caveats: There were also resident alphabeta T cells of normal skin sequenced in scalp samples. Patients showed less clear TCR sequence sharing than mice, possibly partly because of HLA diversity.

V is TRBV7-2 and J is TRBJ2-5, with a possible D match to TRBD2 (6 bases). Sample: CD4+ T cells sorted from blood, taken at week 24, from a patient treated with tofacitinib. The TCR was taken from a human donor with alopecia areata. This CDR3 reads CASSTAGPKMTQYF. The CDR3 DNA follows: TGTGCCAGCAGCACCGCGGGGCCCAAAATGACCCAGTACTTC.